This T cell receptor beta chain stems from a study of T cell responses to AZD1222 COVID-19 vaccine. V was clipped by 7 bases and J by 3 bases; unmatched bases: 6. CDR1 is SQVTM, CDR2 ANQGSEA, per germline. The CDR3 covers 13 residues. Generated by immunoSEQ multiplex PCR, the TCRdb table keeps only in-frame clones and is missing some. The sample lists approximately 92,000 clones; just over 85% were seen once. Notes on this clone: Antigen unknown.

Study observations and caveats: Clonal diversity was possibly underestimated, and white British individuals and females predominated among donors.

This sequence joins TRBV29-1 and TRBJ1-5; 7 bases are shared with TRBD1. This material consisted of peripheral blood, taken on day 0 of AZD1222 vaccination. This clonotype was obtained from an adult in good health. CDR3: CSARDSLNQPQHF. The CDR3, as DNA: TGCAGCGCCCGGGACAGCCTCAATCAGCCCCAGCATTTT.